This T cell receptor (beta chain) was identified in a study of cytomegalovirus exposure and HLA in healthy donors. General observations from the study: A reported reduction in N-insertions relative to the approximately 670-donor mean was seen in an Asian-associated ancestry cluster in a later analysis. TCR beta chains numbering approximately 150 were designated cytomegalovirus-associated. High specificity and sensitivity for cytomegalovirus status were reported for the classifier.

The germline gives CDR1 LNHDA, CDR2 SQIVND (reference sequence). The CDR3 length is 13 residues. Trimming pared 2 bases from V and 5 bases from J, leaving 6 bases between. The PCR employed 60 Vbeta primers together with 13 Jbeta primers. Data came from immunoSEQ multiplex PCR; TCRdb stores just in-frame clones and leaves some out. The sample shows 150,000 or so clones, about four fifths of them seen only once. As regards this clone: Its antigen is unidentified.

The clonotype originates from a man aged 50 to 60 in good health and CMV-seropositive. Sequencing was performed on PBMCs. The chain recombines TRBV19 with TRBJ1-4; D ambiguous. CDR3 sequence reads: CASSIWQNEKLFF. CDR3 sequence (DNA): TGTGCCAGTAGTATATGGCAGAATGAAAAACTGTTTTTT.